This TCR beta chain derives from a study of T cell changes during pregnancy in multiple sclerosis. TCRdb keeps only in-frame clones here, not all; method: immunoSEQ multiplex PCR. The table includes around 59,000 clones, 93% detected once. This TCR was sampled from a female donor with multiple sclerosis, enrolled in a pregnancy study. The material was CD8+ T cells from peripheral blood mononuclear cells, obtained in the second trimester of pregnancy.

CDR3 sequence reads: CASRDSYEQYF. The CDR3 coding sequence is TGTGCCAGCCGGGACAGCTACGAGCAGTACTTC. This rearrangement joins TRBV7-2 to TRBJ2-7, with 7 bases matching TRBD1. The length of the CDR3 is 11 residues. Trimming cost V 8 bases and J 3 bases; bases outside gene matches: 1. Germline-derived CDR1 and CDR2 are SGHTA and FQGNSA.